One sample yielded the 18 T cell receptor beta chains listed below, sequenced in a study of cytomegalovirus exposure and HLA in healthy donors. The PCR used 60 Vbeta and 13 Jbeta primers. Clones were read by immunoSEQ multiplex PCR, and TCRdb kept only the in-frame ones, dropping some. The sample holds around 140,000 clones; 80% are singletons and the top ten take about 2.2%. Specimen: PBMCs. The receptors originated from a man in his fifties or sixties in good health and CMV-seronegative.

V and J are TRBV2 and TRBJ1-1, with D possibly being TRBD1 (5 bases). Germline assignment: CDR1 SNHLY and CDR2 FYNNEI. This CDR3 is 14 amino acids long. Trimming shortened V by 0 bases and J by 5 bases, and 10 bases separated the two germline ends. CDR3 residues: CASSEARVLTEAFF. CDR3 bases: TGTGCCAGCAGTGAAGCCAGGGTGTTGACTGAAGCTTTCTTT.

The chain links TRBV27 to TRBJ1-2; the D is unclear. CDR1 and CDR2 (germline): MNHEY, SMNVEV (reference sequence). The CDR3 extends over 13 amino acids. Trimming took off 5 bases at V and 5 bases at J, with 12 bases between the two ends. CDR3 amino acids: CASSLPSGYGYTF. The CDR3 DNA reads TGTGCCAGCAGTCTACCCTCGGGGTATGGCTACACCTTC.

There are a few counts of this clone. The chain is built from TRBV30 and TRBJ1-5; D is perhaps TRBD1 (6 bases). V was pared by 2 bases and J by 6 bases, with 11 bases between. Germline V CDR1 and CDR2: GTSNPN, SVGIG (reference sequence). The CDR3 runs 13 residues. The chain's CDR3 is CAWSPGAPQPQHF. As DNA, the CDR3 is TGTGCCTGGAGTCCAGGGGCACCTCAGCCCCAGCATTTT.

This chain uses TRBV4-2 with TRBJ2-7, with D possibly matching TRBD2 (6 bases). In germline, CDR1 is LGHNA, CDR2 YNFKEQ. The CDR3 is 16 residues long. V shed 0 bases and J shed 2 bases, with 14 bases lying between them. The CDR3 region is CASSQDGTGEAYEQYF. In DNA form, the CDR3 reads TGTGCCAGCAGCCAAGATGGGACGGGGGAAGCCTACGAGCAGTACTTC.

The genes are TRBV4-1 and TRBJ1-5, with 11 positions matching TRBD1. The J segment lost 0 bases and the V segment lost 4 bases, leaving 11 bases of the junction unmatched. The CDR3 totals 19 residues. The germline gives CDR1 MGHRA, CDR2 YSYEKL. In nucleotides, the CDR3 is TGCGCCAGCAGCCTCTTCCCGGACAGGGGGCTCGCTAGCAATCAGCCCCAGCATTTT. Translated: CASSLFPDRGLASNQPQHF.

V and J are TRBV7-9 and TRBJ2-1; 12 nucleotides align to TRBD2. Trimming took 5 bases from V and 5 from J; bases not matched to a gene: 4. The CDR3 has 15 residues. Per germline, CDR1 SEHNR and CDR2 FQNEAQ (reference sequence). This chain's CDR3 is CASSGTSGPHNEQFF. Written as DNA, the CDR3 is TGTGCCAGCAGCGGGACTAGCGGGCCCCACAATGAGCAGTTCTTC.

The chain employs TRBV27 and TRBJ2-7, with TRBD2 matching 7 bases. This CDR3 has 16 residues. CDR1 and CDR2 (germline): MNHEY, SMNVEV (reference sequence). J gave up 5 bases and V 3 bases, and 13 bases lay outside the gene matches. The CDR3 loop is CASSLGGLLEIHEQYF. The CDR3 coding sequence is TGTGCCAGCAGTTTGGGAGGGCTTCTTGAGATCCACGAGCAGTACTTC.

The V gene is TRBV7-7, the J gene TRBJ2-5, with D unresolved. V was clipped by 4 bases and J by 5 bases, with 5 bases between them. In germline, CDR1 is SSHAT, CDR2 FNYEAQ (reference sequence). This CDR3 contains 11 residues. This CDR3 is CASSYAETQYF. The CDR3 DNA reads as TGTGCCAGCAGCTATGCGGAGACCCAGTACTTC.

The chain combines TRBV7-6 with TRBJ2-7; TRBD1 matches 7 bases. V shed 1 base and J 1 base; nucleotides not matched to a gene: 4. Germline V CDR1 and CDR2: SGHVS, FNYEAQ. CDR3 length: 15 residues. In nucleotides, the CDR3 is TGTGCCAGCAGCTTAGGGACAGGATCTTCCTACGAGCAGTACTTC. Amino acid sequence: CASSLGTGSSYEQYF.

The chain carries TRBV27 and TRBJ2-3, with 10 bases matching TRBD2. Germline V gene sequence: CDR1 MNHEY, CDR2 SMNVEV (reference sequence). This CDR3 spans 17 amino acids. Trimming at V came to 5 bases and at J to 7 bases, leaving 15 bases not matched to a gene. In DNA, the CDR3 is TGTGCCAGCAGTAAATCCGGGACTAGCGAATGGATGAATACGCAGTATTTT. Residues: CASSKSGTSEWMNTQYF.

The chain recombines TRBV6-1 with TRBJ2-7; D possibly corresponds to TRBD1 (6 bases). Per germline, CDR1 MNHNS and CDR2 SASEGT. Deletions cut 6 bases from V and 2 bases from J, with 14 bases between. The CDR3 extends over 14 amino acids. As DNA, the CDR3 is TGTGCCAGCAGGGGGCCAGGGGCGGCCTACGAGCAGTACTTC. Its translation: CASRGPGAAYEQYF.

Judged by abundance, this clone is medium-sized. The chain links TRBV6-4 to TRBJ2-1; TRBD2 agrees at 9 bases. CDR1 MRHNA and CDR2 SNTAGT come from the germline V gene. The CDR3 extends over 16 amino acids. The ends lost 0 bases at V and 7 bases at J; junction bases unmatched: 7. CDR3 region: CASSDSSLAGLNEQFF. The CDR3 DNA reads TGTGCCAGCAGTGACTCGAGTCTAGCGGGACTGAATGAGCAGTTCTTC.

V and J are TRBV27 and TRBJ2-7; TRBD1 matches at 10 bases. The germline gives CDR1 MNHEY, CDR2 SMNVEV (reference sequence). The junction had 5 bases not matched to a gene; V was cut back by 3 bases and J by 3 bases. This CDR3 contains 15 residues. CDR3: CASSFSRDRGYEQYF. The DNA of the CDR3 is TGTGCCAGCAGTTTTTCGAGGGACAGGGGCTACGAGCAGTACTTC.

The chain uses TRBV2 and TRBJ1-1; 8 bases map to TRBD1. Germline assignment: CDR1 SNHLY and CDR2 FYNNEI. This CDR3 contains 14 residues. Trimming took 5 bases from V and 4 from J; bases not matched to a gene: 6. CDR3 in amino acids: CASSRRQGSTEAFF. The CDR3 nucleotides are TGTGCCAGCAGTAGACGACAGGGGAGCACTGAAGCTTTCTTT.

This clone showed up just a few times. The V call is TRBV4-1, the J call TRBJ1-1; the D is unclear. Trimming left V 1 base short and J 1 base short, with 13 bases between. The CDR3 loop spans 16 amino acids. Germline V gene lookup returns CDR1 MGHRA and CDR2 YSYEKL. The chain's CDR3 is CASSQATRRPNTEAFF. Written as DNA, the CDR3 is TGCGCCAGCAGCCAAGCTACAAGGAGACCGAACACTGAAGCTTTCTTT.

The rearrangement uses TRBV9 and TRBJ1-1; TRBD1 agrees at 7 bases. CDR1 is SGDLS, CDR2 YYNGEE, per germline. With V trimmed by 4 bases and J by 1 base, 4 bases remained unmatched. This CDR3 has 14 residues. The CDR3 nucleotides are TGTGCCAGCAGCTCTAACAGGGGGAACACTGAAGCTTTCTTT. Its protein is CASSSNRGNTEAFF.

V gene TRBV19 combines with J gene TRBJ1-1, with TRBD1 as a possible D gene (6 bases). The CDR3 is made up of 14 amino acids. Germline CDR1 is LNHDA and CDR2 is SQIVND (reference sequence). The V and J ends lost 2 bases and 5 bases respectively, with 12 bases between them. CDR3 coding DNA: TGTGCCAGTAGTATAAAGCAGGGGCGGACTGAAGCTTTCTTT. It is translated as CASSIKQGRTEAFF.

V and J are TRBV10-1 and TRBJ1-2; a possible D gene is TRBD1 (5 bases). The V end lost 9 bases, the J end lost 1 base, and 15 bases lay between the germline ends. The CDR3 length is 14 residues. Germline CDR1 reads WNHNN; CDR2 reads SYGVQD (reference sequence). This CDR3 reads CARAQVQGNYGYTF. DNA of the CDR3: TGCGCCAGGGCCCAAGTTCAGGGTAACTATGGCTACACCTTC.